This TCR beta chain appears in the sequencing data of a study of response to subunit inactivated influenza vaccine. TCRdb re-called the RT-PCR reads with MiXCR, one entry per CDR3 protein. The sample yields 650,000 to 800,000 distinct CDR3 sequences, about 14% seen once. V shed 10 bases and J shed 2 bases, with 15 bases lying between them. CDR1 and CDR2 from the germline V gene are MDHEN and SYDVKM. CDR3 length: 13 amino acids. The V gene is TRBV28, the J gene TRBJ2-7, with D perhaps matching TRBD2 (6 bases). This clonotype was obtained from a man aged 50 to 59 who received an inactivated influenza vaccine. Specimen: PBMCs from blood, collected 14 to 15 days before vaccination. The chain's CDR3 is CATSDSGAYEQYF. The CDR3 nucleotides read TGTGCCACTTCCGATTCGGGGGCCTACGAGCAGTACTTC.